The source of this T cell receptor (beta chain) is a study of T cell responses to AZD1222 COVID-19 vaccine. Study findings and constraints: The study found vaccine-associated CD4 TCRs spanning spike, dominant at 160-218 and 743-854. Repertoires were sampled only after the peak T cell response. Nearly half of spike-specific TCRs reportedly target variant regions that are unmutated in the B.1.351 and B.1.1.7 variants.

Comment on this clone: Its antigen is not known.

The protocol was immunoSEQ multiplex PCR, while the TCRdb copy is restricted to in-frame clones and leaves out a portion. The data show 200,000 to 250,000 clones, about 94% seen once. The V gene lost 3 bases and the J gene lost 6 bases, with 11 bases spanning the gap. The CDR3 has 13 amino acids. Germline values: CDR1 ENHRY, CDR2 SYGVKD. The TCR comes from an adult who received the MenACWY meningococcal vaccine as a control. Source: peripheral blood, taken 28 days after the second dose of the MenACWY control vaccine. V and J are TRBV10-3 and TRBJ1-2; D remains ambiguous. CDR3 region: CAISERSMDGYTF. The CDR3 DNA reads TGTGCCATCAGTGAAAGGAGCATGGATGGCTACACCTTC.